The clone carrying this TCR beta chain was detected only once. The data belong to a study of T cells after somatic rescue of genetic block. Generated by immunoSEQ multiplex PCR, the TCRdb table keeps only in-frame clones and is missing some. The sample shows about 67,000 clones, about 90% of them seen only once. The CDR3 contains 15 residues. Germline V gene lookup returns CDR1 SGHDT and CDR2 YYEEEE. V was trimmed by 4 bases and J by 1 base, leaving 11 bases between them. The chain carries TRBV5-6 and TRBJ2-2; possible D gene TRBD1, 6 bases. Sequencing was carried out using peripheral blood mononuclear cells (PBMCs). This receptor was taken from a man between 35 and 55 years old. CDR3 in DNA: TGTGCCAGCAGCCCCGGGACAATGAACACCGGGGAGCTGTTTTTT. Translated: CASSPGTMNTGELFF.